This T cell receptor beta chain was captured by sequencing in a study of cytotoxic CD8 clonotypes in ibrutinib-treated CLL. Study-wide background: With a range of 6 to 36, the median treatment time before response samples were taken was over 9 months. The sample average was approximately 250,000 productive templates and tens of thousands of productive rearrangements. Study outcomes and limitations: Whereas clonality rose at ibrutinib response, it declined toward baseline at progression.

Trimming took off 4 bases at V and 1 base at J, with 8 bases between the two ends. The CDR3 covers 13 residues. Germline assignment: CDR1 SQVTM and CDR2 ANQGSEA. Produced via immunoSEQ multiplex PCR; TCRdb's table is partial and in-frame only. The sample yields more than 85,000 clones, around 73% seen once. Worth noting for this clone: What it binds is not known.

The starting material was PBMCs, obtained after 12 months of ibrutinib treatment. The genes are TRBV29-1 and TRBJ2-1, with a possible D match to TRBD2 (6 bases). This clonotype originated in a human donor with chronic lymphocytic leukemia. Here the CDR3 DNA reads TGCAGCGTTGCGGGGGTATCCTACAATGAGCAGTTCTTC. It codes for CSVAGVSYNEQFF.